The present T cell receptor beta chain was sequenced within a study of CD8+CD57+ T cells in acquired aplastic anemia. A word on this clonotype: Its antigen is undetermined.

CDR3 length: 14 amino acids. Per the germline V gene, CDR1 is SGDLS and CDR2 is YYNGEE. V lost 3 bases and J lost 2; bases outside the gene matches: 4. Findings and caveats of the study: It was found that fewer than 35 CD8+ CDR3 sequences were shared between patients and controls.

It was genomic DNA that served as the template for profiling TCR beta VDJ and CDR3. TCRdb reanalysed the reads using MiXCR and keeps one entry per CDR3 protein. The sample has over 150,000 distinct CDR3 sequences, over 70% seen once. Patients included in sequencing had previously demonstrated CD8+CD57+ cell expansion by flow cytometry. There were no patients without severe acquired aplastic anemia. The V call is TRBV9, the J call TRBJ1-1; 7 bases line up with TRBD1. This clonotype was sampled from a human donor with aplastic anemia. The material sequenced was sorted CD4+, CD8+, or CD8+CD57+ T cells (not recorded which) from PBMCs. CDR3: CASSAGTVNTEAFF. The CDR3 nucleotides read TGTGCCAGCAGCGCCGGGACAGTTAACACTGAAGCTTTCTTT.